Following are 17 T cell receptor beta chains from one sample sequenced in a study of CD8 T cells in ankylosing spondylitis. Notes on the study in general: Seven or eight highly homologous variants made up a TCR beta motif, and this motif appeared characteristic of ankylosing spondylitis blood.

In TCRdb, the 5' RACE reads were re-called with MiXCR into one record per CDR3 protein. The sample has 700,000 to 1,000,000 distinct CDR3 sequences; roughly 12% are singletons. These TCRs' antigens remain unknown. Source material: blood, either unsorted or a sorted T cell fraction (not recorded which). These receptors all come from a male donor with ankylosing spondylitis.

The genes are TRBV5-1 and TRBJ2-1; tentative D call: TRBD2 (7 bases). From germline, CDR1 is SGHRS and CDR2 YFSETQ. The CDR3 has 17 amino acids. V lost 1 base to trimming and J lost 5 bases, with 19 bases between them. The CDR3 sequence is CASSLFWGGAGHNEQFF. DNA for the CDR3: TGCGCCAGCAGCTTGTTTTGGGGGGGCGCGGGTCACAATGAGCAGTTCTTC.

There are a few counts of this clonotype. The genes are TRBV20-1 and TRBJ2-7, with D perhaps TRBD1 or TRBD2 (5 bases each). CDR1 and CDR2 from the germline V gene are DFQATT and SNEGSKA (reference sequence). The CDR3 runs to 13 residues. Trimming stripped 3 bases from V and 0 bases from J, with 9 bases between. CDR3 amino acids: CSARKGTSYEQYF. CDR3 sequence (DNA): TGCAGTGCTAGGAAAGGGACCTCCTACGAGCAGTACTTC.

Worth noting for this clonotype: A much larger clone differs by one base, so this may be a read error. The rearrangement joins TRBV20-1 to TRBJ2-3; no definite D call. This CDR3 has 12 residues. Per germline, CDR1 DFQATT and CDR2 SNEGSKA (reference sequence). Deletions cut 3 bases from V and 2 bases from J, with 6 bases between. This CDR3 reads CSARPTTDTQYF. CDR3 bases: TGCAGTGCTAGGCCGACCACAGATACGCAGTATTTT.

The rearrangement links TRBV20-1 to TRBJ2-7; maybe TRBD1 (6 bases). This CDR3 is built from 14 residues. Germline V gene sequence: CDR1 DFQATT, CDR2 SNEGSKA (reference sequence). V dropped 6 bases and J dropped 3 bases, with 18 bases sitting between them. Here the CDR3 reads CSAVQGASNYEQYF. The CDR3 region has the DNA TGCAGTGCCGTACAGGGAGCCTCCAACTACGAGCAGTACTTC.

This clonotype has just a few counts. V and J are TRBV7-9 and TRBJ1-5; 7 positions agree with TRBD1. The CDR3 has 17 residues. V shed 5 bases, J shed 2 bases, and the junction held 12 bases outside the gene matches. In germline, CDR1 is SEHNR, CDR2 FQNEAQ (reference sequence). The CDR3 region is CASSPLAAGGGNQPQHF. CDR3 sequence (DNA): TGTGCCAGCAGCCCACTCGCGGCAGGGGGGGGCAATCAGCCCCAGCATTTT.

This clonotype was observed many times. Relative to the germline gene, one junction end is altered; a read error may explain this. The chain has TRBV9 and TRBJ2-7; possible D gene TRBD2, 5 bases. The length of the CDR3 is 11 residues. Germline V gene data show CDR1 as SGDLS and CDR2 as YYNGEE. CDR3 residues: CASSVGGEQYF. Here the CDR3 DNA reads TGCGCCAGCTCAGTAGGAGGCGAGCAGTACTTC.

In its sample, this clonotype was seen a few times. This sequence joins TRBV12-3 or TRBV12-4 and TRBJ2-5; TRBD2 matches 9 bases. The CDR3 consists of 15 residues. The V and J ends lost 0 bases and 5 bases, in that order; junction bases with no gene match: 4. This CDR3 reads CASSLALLAGETQYF. The CDR3 DNA sequence: TGTGCCAGCAGTTTAGCGCTCCTAGCGGGGGAGACCCAGTACTTC.

This clonotype was observed many times. The gene calls are TRBV4-3 and TRBJ2-7; 8 positions agree with TRBD2. From germline, CDR1 is LGHNA and CDR2 YSLEER. The CDR3 spans 16 residues. Germline trimming cut 0 bases from V and 1 base from J; bases unmatched to any gene: 5. The CDR3 DNA sequence: TGCGCCAGCAGCCAAGAATTTAGCGGGATGTCCTACGAGCAGTACTTC. Translated, it gives CASSQEFSGMSYEQYF.

This clonotype was seen a few times. The chain joins TRBV5-6 to TRBJ1-1, with D unresolved. Trimming stripped 1 base from V and 6 bases from J, with 10 bases between. The CDR3 totals 13 residues. From germline, CDR1 is SGHDT and CDR2 YYEEEE. The CDR3 coding sequence is TGTGCCAGCAGCTTGAGTCAGCTACCTGAAGCTTTCTTT. Residues: CASSLSQLPEAFF. Together with reference TRBV5-6 and TRBJ1-1, the CDR3 gives the full variable domain: DAGVTQSPTHLIKTRGQQVTLRCSPKSGHDTVSWYQQALGQGPQFIFQYYEEEERQRGNFPDRFSGHQFPNYSSELNVNALLLGDSALYLCASSLSQLPEAFFGQGTRLTVV.

The V and J genes are TRBV24-1 and TRBJ2-1; 8 bases are shared with TRBD1. V lost 3 bases to trimming and J lost 3 bases; unmatched junction nucleotides: 6. There are 16 residues in the CDR3. Per the germline V gene, CDR1 is KGHDR and CDR2 is SFDVKD. This CDR3 reads CATSDPTGGGYNEQFF. The CDR3 DNA follows: TGTGCCACCAGTGATCCTACAGGGGGAGGCTACAATGAGCAGTTCTTC.

This clonotype was detected a few times. The V and J genes are TRBV12-5 and TRBJ2-1; 9 bases map to TRBD2. This CDR3 comprises 16 residues. Germline-derived CDR1 and CDR2 are LGHNT and FRNRAP. V lost 3 bases, J lost 4 bases, and 7 bases stayed unmatched. CDR3 nucleotides: TGTGCTAGTGGTTTCCGGCTAGCGGGACGTTACAATGAGCAGTTCTTC. Its protein product is CASGFRLAGRYNEQFF.

This clonotype was counted between two and nine times. This rearrangement joins TRBV20-1 to TRBJ1-5; D possibly corresponds to TRBD1 (5 bases). This CDR3 contains 14 residues. The germline V and J ends were trimmed by 6 bases and 0 bases, with 12 bases remaining between them. Germline V gene lookup returns CDR1 DFQATT and CDR2 SNEGSKA (reference sequence). The CDR3 loop is CSAFPGVSNQPQHF. In DNA, the CDR3 is TGCAGTGCCTTCCCGGGGGTTAGCAATCAGCCCCAGCATTTT.

This clonotype was seen repeatedly, ten times or more. The chain joins TRBV12-3 or TRBV12-4 to TRBJ1-1; D unclear. The CDR3 runs to 15 residues. Trimming pared 5 bases from V and 3 bases from J, leaving 16 bases between. This CDR3 reads CASSPGLSGYTEAFF. The DNA of the CDR3 is TGTGCCAGCAGTCCCGGACTTTCCGGCTACACTGAAGCTTTCTTT.

This clonotype was detected only a few times. The rearrangement links TRBV28 to TRBJ2-1; a possible D gene is TRBD2 (5 bases). The ends were cut back, 2 bases at V and 7 bases at J, with 12 bases in the middle. Germline-derived CDR1 and CDR2 are MDHEN and SYDVKM. This CDR3 comprises 14 residues. CDR3 loop: CASSLVTGSNEQFF. In nucleotides, the CDR3 is TGTGCCAGCAGTTTAGTTACGGGAAGTAATGAGCAGTTCTTC.

This CDR3 is CASSTGGGEQYF. The CDR3 coding sequence is TGTGCCAGCAGTACCGGGGGGGGCGAGCAGTACTTC. V gene TRBV6-6 combines with J gene TRBJ2-7; TRBD2 matches 8 bases. The length of the CDR3 is 12 residues. J gave up 6 bases and V 5 bases, and 3 bases lay outside the gene matches. Germline V gives CDR1 MNHNY, CDR2 SVGAGI (reference sequence).

This clonotype has only a few counts. The chain has TRBV7-2 and TRBJ2-5; D remains ambiguous. CDR1 SGHTA and CDR2 FQGNSA come from the germline V gene. The length of the CDR3 is 12 residues. V gave up 3 bases and J gave up 7 bases, with 9 bases separating them. Here the CDR3 DNA reads TGTGCCAGCAGCTTTCTCGTGGGGACCCAGTACTTC. Its protein is CASSFLVGTQYF.

The table lists this clonotype with a few counts. V is TRBV5-1 and J is TRBJ2-7; 12 bases agree with TRBD1. Unmatched junction bases numbered 8, after V lost 4 bases and J lost 6 bases. This CDR3 region has 15 residues. Germline CDR1 SGHRS, CDR2 YFSETQ. Written as DNA, the CDR3 is TGCGCCAGCAGCGTATCGGGACAGGGGGCGAGCGAGCAGTACTTC. Translating it yields CASSVSGQGASEQYF.